Presented here are 20 T cell receptor beta chains from one specimen sequenced in a study of Ad26.COV2.S vaccination and SARS-CoV-2 variants. Produced via immunoSEQ multiplex PCR; TCRdb's table is partial and in-frame only. The table includes roughly 450,000 clones, 80% to 95% detected once. The treatment is: about 20 received Ad26.COV2.S at low or high dose, single or two shots; 5 received placebo; per-sample allocation not given. Repertoires come from day 63 after the first vaccine or placebo injection. Here the sequenced sample was peripheral blood, taken in a trial of Ad26.COV2.S vaccine versus placebo. These receptors came from a person between 18 and 65 years old who received the Ad26.COV2.S COVID-19 vaccine or a placebo.

The rearrangement uses TRBV6-5 and TRBJ2-7; 11 bases fit TRBD2. The CDR3 length is 14 residues. Germline assignment: CDR1 MNHEY and CDR2 SVGAGI. Unmatched junction bases numbered 9, after V lost 7 bases and J lost 7 bases. In DNA form, the CDR3 reads TGTGCCAGCAACGGACTAGCGGGCCGCGGGGAGCAGTACTTC. Translated: CASNGLAGRGEQYF.

This rearrangement joins TRBV6-5 to TRBJ2-1; perhaps TRBD1 as D (6 bases). This CDR3 region has 15 residues. Trimming removed 6 bases at V and 2 bases at J, with 14 bases between. Germline CDR1 is MNHEY and CDR2 is SVGAGI. The CDR3 loop is CASSSGWGPYNEQFF. In DNA form, the CDR3 reads TGTGCCAGCAGCTCGGGCTGGGGGCCCTACAATGAGCAGTTCTTC.

The genes are TRBV19 and TRBJ1-2, with D tentatively TRBD1 (6 bases). Trimming left V 9 bases short and J 4 bases short, with 15 bases between. Germline V lookup: CDR1 LNHDA, CDR2 SQIVND (reference sequence). The CDR3 is 13 amino acids. The CDR3 DNA reads as TGTGCCAGCCGCCGGGACAAGAGCTATGGCTACACCTTC. Translating gives CASRRDKSYGYTF.

This chain links TRBV27 with TRBJ2-1; 9 nucleotides agree with TRBD2. The CDR3 runs 16 residues. The germline V gene encodes CDR1 MNHEY and CDR2 SMNVEV (reference sequence). Germline trimming cut 4 bases from V and 2 bases from J; bases unmatched to any gene: 6. The CDR3 region is CASSSSRLAAYNEQFF. CDR3 nucleotides: TGTGCCAGCAGTTCAAGCCGACTAGCGGCCTACAATGAGCAGTTCTTC.

This clone occurred once. The chain carries TRBV2 and TRBJ2-1; 8 positions agree with TRBD2. The CDR3 runs 13 residues. Germline V gives CDR1 SNHLY, CDR2 FYNNEI. V dropped 10 bases and J dropped 4; count of bases not matched to a gene: 6. For the CDR3, the DNA is TGTGCCACTTTAGCGGGACTATACAATGAGCAGTTCTTC. It translates to CATLAGLYNEQFF.

Worth noting for this clone: The sample contains more than one DNA sequence encoding this CDR3. V usage is TRBV7-2 and J usage is TRBJ2-1; D is perhaps TRBD2 (6 bases). The ends were cut back, 3 bases at V and 1 base at J, with 10 bases in the middle. Germline loops: CDR1 SGHTA, CDR2 FQGNSA. CDR3 size: 15 residues. In nucleotides, the CDR3 is TGTGCCAGCAGCTTGGAGGGAGGTTCCTACAATGAGCAGTTCTTC. The encoded protein is CASSLEGGSYNEQFF.

This clone was recorded a few times. The V and J genes are TRBV9 and TRBJ2-2; TRBD1 aligns across 10 bases. Germline trimming cut 4 bases from V and 3 bases from J; bases unmatched to any gene: 3. Germline CDR1 is SGDLS and CDR2 is YYNGEE. The CDR3 contains 15 residues. CDR3 in DNA: TGTGCCAGCAGCAGGGACAGGGGAGACACCGGGGAGCTGTTTTTT. Protein sequence: CASSRDRGDTGELFF.

This clone was observed a handful of times. The V and J genes are TRBV7-9 and TRBJ2-5, with D perhaps matching TRBD1 (5 bases). Germline CDR1 reads SEHNR; CDR2 reads FQNEAQ (reference sequence). V lost 0 bases and J lost 4, with 18 bases in between. This CDR3 is 17 amino acids long. CDR3 DNA: TGTGCCAGCAGCTTAGCGCGGTCCAGGGCGTTAGGAGAGACCCAGTACTTC. It encodes CASSLARSRALGETQYF.

The rearrangement links TRBV11-3 to TRBJ2-1; 8 nucleotides match TRBD2. This CDR3 contains 14 residues. Germline-derived CDR1 and CDR2 are SGHNT and YENEEA. Trimming at V came to 5 bases and at J to 8 bases, leaving 8 bases not matched to a gene. This CDR3 is CASSPAGRAYEQFF. CDR3 nucleotides: TGTGCCAGCAGCCCCGCCGGGAGGGCCTATGAGCAGTTCTTC.

This clone came up once. The chain joins TRBV7-9 to TRBJ2-2; D remains unclear. Per germline, CDR1 SEHNR and CDR2 FQNEAQ (reference sequence). V was trimmed by 1 base and J by 3 bases, leaving 12 bases between them. This CDR3 contains 16 residues. The CDR3 is CASSLDRRSYTGELFF. CDR3 sequence (DNA): TGTGCCAGCAGCTTAGACCGGCGCTCCTACACCGGGGAGCTGTTTTTT.

This chain links TRBV6-5 with TRBJ2-1; the D gene could be TRBD1 or TRBD2 (5 bases each). Trimming removed 4 bases at V and 3 bases at J, with 16 bases between. This CDR3 is 16 amino acids long. The V gene's germline CDR1 is MNHEY and CDR2 SVGAGI. CDR3 DNA: TGTGCCAGCAGTTCCACCGGGACGGCCGACTACAATGAGCAGTTCTTC. It is translated as CASSSTGTADYNEQFF.

The chain couples TRBV27 to TRBJ2-7, with 10 bases matching TRBD2. Trimming cost V 3 bases and J 7 bases; bases outside gene matches: 9. This CDR3 region has 15 residues. Germline CDR1 MNHEY, CDR2 SMNVEV (reference sequence). CDR3: CASSLTTSGVGEQYF. As DNA, the CDR3 is TGTGCCAGCAGTTTGACAACTAGCGGGGTCGGGGAGCAGTACTTC.

This chain joins TRBV27 and TRBJ2-3, with 9 nucleotides matching TRBD2. The CDR3 extends over 15 amino acids. V lost 2 bases and J lost 6; bases outside the gene matches: 6. The germline gives CDR1 MNHEY, CDR2 SMNVEV (reference sequence). CDR3 protein: CASSLNAGGPDTQYF. DNA of the CDR3: TGTGCCAGCAGTTTAAATGCGGGAGGGCCTGATACGCAGTATTTT.

V is TRBV7-9 and J is TRBJ1-1; D is undetermined. Trimming removed 1 base at V and 1 base at J, with 10 bases between. The germline V gene has CDR1 SEHNR and CDR2 FQNEAQ (reference sequence). The CDR3 totals 15 residues. The CDR3 region is CASSLVVSPNTEAFF. The CDR3 region has the DNA TGTGCCAGCAGCTTAGTCGTCAGCCCGAACACTGAAGCTTTCTTT.

V is TRBV23-1 and J is TRBJ1-2; D is ambiguous. TRBV23-1 belongs to the ORF category, with a function that is uncertain. Trimming left V 6 bases short and J 7 bases short, with 15 bases between. The CDR3 sequence is 13 residues long. The CDR3, as DNA: TGCGCCAGCAGGTTAATCCTCCTAACTGGCTACACCTTC. Its translation is CASRLILLTGYTF.

This clone has only one observation. This chain joins TRBV7-9 and TRBJ2-7; tentative D call: TRBD1 (6 bases). The V gene's germline CDR1 is SEHNR and CDR2 FQNEAQ (reference sequence). The V gene lost 2 bases and the J gene lost 1 base, with 15 bases spanning the gap. CDR3 length: 16 residues. CDR3 amino acids: CASSLHGTPPSYEQYF. DNA of the CDR3: TGTGCCAGCAGCTTACACGGGACACCGCCATCCTACGAGCAGTACTTC.

The chain recombines TRBV6-5 with TRBJ1-5; D may be TRBD1 (5 bases). Trimming took 5 bases from V and 1 from J, leaving 12 bases between them. This CDR3 is built from 15 residues. Germline values: CDR1 MNHEY, CDR2 SVGAGI. The CDR3 sequence: CASSTPGLSNQPQHF. In nucleotides, the CDR3 is TGTGCCAGCAGTACCCCAGGGTTAAGCAATCAGCCCCAGCATTTT.

The chain links TRBV2 to TRBJ2-1; TRBD2 matches 10 bases. The CDR3 extends over 16 amino acids. Per germline, CDR1 SNHLY and CDR2 FYNNEI. Trimming took 3 bases from V and 8 from J; bases not matched to a gene: 10. The CDR3 is CASSDSGTSDWYEQFF. CDR3 DNA sequence: TGTGCCAGCAGTGATTCCGGGACTAGCGATTGGTATGAGCAGTTCTTC.

The chain joins TRBV15 to TRBJ2-2; 8 bases map to TRBD2. CDR3 length equals 16 residues. The J segment lost 6 bases and the V segment lost 2 bases, leaving 8 bases of the junction unmatched. CDR1 is LNHNV and CDR2 is YYDKDF in the germline V gene (reference sequence). The CDR3 spells CATSRSGRSQSGELFF. Written as DNA, the CDR3 is TGTGCCACCAGCAGAAGCGGGAGAAGTCAGTCCGGGGAGCTGTTTTTT.

CDR3 DNA sequence: TGTGCCAGCAGCACTTTCAGGTGGAACACTGAAGCTTTCTTT. Its translation: CASSTFRWNTEAFF. The gene calls are TRBV28 and TRBJ1-1; no clear D. Germline V CDR1 and CDR2: MDHEN, SYDVKM. V lost 6 bases and J lost 1, with 12 bases in between. The CDR3 is made up of 14 amino acids.